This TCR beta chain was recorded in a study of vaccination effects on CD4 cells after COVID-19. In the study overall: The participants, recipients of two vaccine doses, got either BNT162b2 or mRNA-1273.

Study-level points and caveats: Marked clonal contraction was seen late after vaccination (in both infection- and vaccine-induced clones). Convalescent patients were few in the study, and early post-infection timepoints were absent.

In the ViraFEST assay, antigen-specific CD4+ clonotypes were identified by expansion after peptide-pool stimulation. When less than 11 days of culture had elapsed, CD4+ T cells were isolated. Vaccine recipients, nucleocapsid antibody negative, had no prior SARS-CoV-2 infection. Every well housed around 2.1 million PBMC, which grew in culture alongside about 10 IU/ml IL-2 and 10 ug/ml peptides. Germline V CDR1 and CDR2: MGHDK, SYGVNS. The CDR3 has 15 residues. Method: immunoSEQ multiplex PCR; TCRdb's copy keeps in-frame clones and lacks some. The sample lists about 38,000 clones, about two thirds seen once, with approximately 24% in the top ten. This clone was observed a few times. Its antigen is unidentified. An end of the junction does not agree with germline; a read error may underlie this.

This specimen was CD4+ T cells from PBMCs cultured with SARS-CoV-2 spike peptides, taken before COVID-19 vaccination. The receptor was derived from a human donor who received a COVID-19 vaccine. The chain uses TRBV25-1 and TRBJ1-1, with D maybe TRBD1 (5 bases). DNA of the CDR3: TGTGCCAGCAGAGAATCAGGGTTTTTGAACACTGAAGCTTTCTTT. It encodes CASRESGFLNTEAFF. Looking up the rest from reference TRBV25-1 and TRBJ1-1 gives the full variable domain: EADIYQTPRYLVIGTGKKITLECSQTMGHDKMYWYQQDPGMELHLIHYSYGVNSTEKGDLSSESTVSRIRTEHFPLTLESARPSHTSQYLCASRESGFLNTEAFFGQGTRLTVV.